The clone carrying this T cell receptor beta chain appeared a few times. The target antigen is unknown. Both 60 Vbeta primers and 13 Jbeta primers went into the PCR. Clones were read by immunoSEQ multiplex PCR, and TCRdb kept only the in-frame ones, dropping some. The table has 100,000 to 130,000 clones, approximately 80% seen once. Germline-derived CDR1 and CDR2 are MNHNS and SASEGT. CDR3 length: 14 residues. J gave up 6 bases and V 4 bases, and 8 bases lay outside the gene matches. These data belong to a study of cytomegalovirus exposure and HLA in healthy donors. Study-level results: Usually a TCR sequence was rare, but some public TCRs were found in many donors.

The chain combines TRBV6-1 with TRBJ2-7; 8 nucleotides align to TRBD1. The receptor comes from a male donor in good health and CMV-seronegative. The specimen sequenced was PBMCs. Here the CDR3 DNA reads TGTGCCAGCAGTGCGGACAGGGTGGAACGCGAGCAGTACTTC. It specifies CASSADRVEREQYF.